This TCR beta chain came from a study of T cell responses to AZD1222 COVID-19 vaccine. Clones were sequenced by immunoSEQ multiplex PCR, and TCRdb holds only the in-frame ones, with some missing. Of around 60,000 clones listed, 85% to 90% were seen once; the top ten hold under 6.5%. Notes on this clone: The antigen remains unidentified.

Study results and caveats: Most donors were white British and more were female, and clonal diversity was possibly underestimated. Baseline seropositives among AZD1222 recipients totaled only 5 to 7.

V was clipped by 0 bases and J by 1 base, with 9 bases between them. The germline V gene encodes CDR1 SNHLY and CDR2 FYNNEI. CDR3 size: 15 residues. J is TRBJ1-1 and V is TRBV2; D unclear. Sequences were derived from peripheral blood, sampled on day 0 of AZD1222 vaccination. This clonotype was sampled from an adult in good health. The DNA for the CDR3 is TGTGCCAGCAGTGAAGCGGTTGTAGGGAACACTGAAGCTTTCTTT. Translating gives CASSEAVVGNTEAFF. The variable domain in full, completed from reference TRBV2 and TRBJ1-1, reads EPEVTQTPSHQVTQMGQEVILRCVPISNHLYFYWYRQILGQKVEFLVSFYNNEISEKSEIFDDQFSVERPDGSNFTLKIRSTKLEDSAMYFCASSEAVVGNTEAFFGQGTRLTVV.